The T cell receptor beta chain under discussion was sequenced for a study of cytomegalovirus exposure and HLA in healthy donors. Study-wide background: Inside one of the first data releases sat about 85 million unique TCRs taken from HLA-typed donors.

Germline loops: CDR1 SGHDT, CDR2 YYEEEE. The CDR3 extends over 15 amino acids. With 1 base removed from V and 2 bases from J, the gap between germline ends came to 12 bases. Study outcomes and limitations: By a later analysis, the bulk of CMV-associated TCR beta chains appeared HLA-restricted.

PCR used 60 Vbeta primers and 13 Jbeta primers. Authors' processing steps: Unique TCR beta chains totaled 80 million to 100 million in a later count, with roughly 12 million of them shared. Clones were sequenced by immunoSEQ multiplex PCR, and TCRdb holds only the in-frame ones, with some missing. The V and J calls and the clone size are those of that table, but D and trimming were determined from the DNA. The table has a few hundred thousand clones, roughly four fifths seen once. This clone was seen only once. What it recognizes is unknown. The sequence was obtained from a girl between 10 and 17 years old in good health and CMV-seronegative. The chain links TRBV5-6 to TRBJ1-2; maybe TRBD1 (5 bases). The sample comprised PBMCs. The CDR3 is CASSLFNRPNYGYTF. The DNA of the CDR3 is TGTGCCAGCAGCTTGTTTAACAGGCCAAACTATGGCTACACCTTC.